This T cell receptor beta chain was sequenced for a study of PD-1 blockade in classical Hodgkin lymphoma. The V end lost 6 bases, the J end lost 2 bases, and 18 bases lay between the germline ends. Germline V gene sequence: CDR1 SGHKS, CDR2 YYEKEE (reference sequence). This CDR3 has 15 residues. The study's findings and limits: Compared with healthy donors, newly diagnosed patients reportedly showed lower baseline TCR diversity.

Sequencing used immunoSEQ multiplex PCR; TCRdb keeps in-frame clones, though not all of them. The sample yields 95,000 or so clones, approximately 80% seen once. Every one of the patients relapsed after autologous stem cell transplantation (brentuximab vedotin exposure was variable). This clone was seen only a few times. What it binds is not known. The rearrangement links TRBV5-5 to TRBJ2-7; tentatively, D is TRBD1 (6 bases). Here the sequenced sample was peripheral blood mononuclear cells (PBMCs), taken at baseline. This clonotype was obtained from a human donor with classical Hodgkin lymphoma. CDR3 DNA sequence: TGTGCCAGCACCCGGGGACAAACACTGACCTACGAGCAGTACTTC. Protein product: CASTRGQTLTYEQYF.